This TCR beta chain is from a study of cytomegalovirus exposure and HLA in healthy donors. Findings and limits, study-wide: Later examination showed HLA-associated TCR beta chains had greater clonal expansion than equally common others. Highly shared sequence variants in one cluster were likely a sequencing artifact. TRBV6-2, TRBV6-3 and some other V segments were unresolvable in 87-base-pair reads.

Concerning this clone: Its specificity is not known.

With V trimmed by 6 bases and J by 0 bases, 11 bases remained unmatched. Looked up from germline, CDR1 is SEHNR and CDR2 is FQNEAQ (reference sequence). This CDR3 has 19 amino acids. Each donor's status was that of a healthy bone marrow donor. Vbeta (60) and Jbeta (13) primers were used in the PCR. This table comes from immunoSEQ multiplex PCR, and its TCRdb copy is limited to in-frame clones, with some not included. The table records 150,000 to 200,000 clones, about 65% of them present only once. This chain links TRBV7-9 with TRBJ2-1, with 13 nucleotides matching TRBD2. The TCR comes from a woman between 18 and 29 years old in good health and CMV-seropositive. The sequencing sample was made of PBMCs. The CDR3 nucleotides read TGTGCCAGCAGAGAGTCAGGACTAGCGGGGGCAAGCTCCTACAATGAGCAGTTCTTC. Its protein is CASRESGLAGASSYNEQFF. Supplemented by reference TRBV7-9 and TRBJ2-1, the full variable domain reads DTGVSQNPRHKITKRGQNVTFRCDPISEHNRLYWYRQTLGQGPEFLTYFQNEAQLEKSRLLSDRFSAERPKGSFSTLEIQRTEQGDSAMYLCASRESGLAGASSYNEQFFGPGTRLTVL.